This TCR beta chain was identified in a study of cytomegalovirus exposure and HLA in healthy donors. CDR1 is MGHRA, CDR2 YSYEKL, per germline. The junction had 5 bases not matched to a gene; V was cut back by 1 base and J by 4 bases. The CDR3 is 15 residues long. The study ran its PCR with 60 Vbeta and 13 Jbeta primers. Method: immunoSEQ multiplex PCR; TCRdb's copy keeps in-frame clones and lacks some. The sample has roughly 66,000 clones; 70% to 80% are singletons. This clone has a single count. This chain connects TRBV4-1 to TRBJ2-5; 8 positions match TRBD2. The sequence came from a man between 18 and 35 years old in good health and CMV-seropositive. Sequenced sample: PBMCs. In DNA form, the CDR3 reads TGCGCCAGCAGCCAAGCCGGGGGGGCCCCAGAGACCCAGTACTTC. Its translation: CASSQAGGAPETQYF.